The TCR beta chain under discussion was sequenced for a study of blood T cell repertoires in COVID-19. Study-level information: COVID-19 samples from acute and convalescent phases originated in the United States, Italy and Spain. The cDNA or gDNA used as material had been derived from T cells, B-cell-depleted T cells, or PBMCs.

V shed 1 base and J shed 10 bases, with 17 bases lying between them. Germline values: CDR1 SGHRS, CDR2 YFSETQ. The CDR3 length is 14 residues. In the source study's methods: Reference gene primer amplification in the assay estimated nucleated cell counts. TCRdb's copy holds only in-frame clones and misses some; the assay was immunoSEQ multiplex PCR. From that table come the V and J calls and clone size; the DNA was used to work out D and trimming. The sample has 15,000 to 20,000 clones, 85% to 90% seen once. This clone is deemed medium-sized. The material sequenced was peripheral blood. The rearrangement links TRBV5-1 to TRBJ1-1; TRBD1 is a possible D gene (6 bases). The TCR comes from a man aged 60 to 75 with active COVID-19. The CDR3, as DNA: TGCGCCAGCAGCTTGTCTACAGGGTTAGATGGAGCTTTCTTT. Its protein is CASSLSTGLDGAFF.